Each of the 7 T cell receptor beta chains below was sequenced from the same sample in a study of cytomegalovirus exposure and HLA in healthy donors. Primers included in the PCR were 60 Vbeta and 13 Jbeta primers. TCRdb keeps only in-frame clones here, not all; method: immunoSEQ multiplex PCR. The sample holds some 170,000 clones, more than 75% seen once. Material for sequencing was PBMCs. These receptor sequences come from a girl aged 2-9 years in good health and CMV-seropositive.

The genes are TRBV6-5 and TRBJ1-1; maybe TRBD1 (5 bases). This CDR3 spans 15 amino acids. Looked up from germline, CDR1 is MNHEY and CDR2 is SVGAGI. Trimming removed 0 bases at V and 1 base at J, with 9 bases between. The CDR3 protein is CASSYSGLPNTEAFF. CDR3 in DNA: TGTGCCAGCAGTTACTCGGGACTGCCGAACACTGAAGCTTTCTTT.

This chain joins TRBV23-1 and TRBJ1-2; 8 nucleotides match TRBD1. TRBV23-1 is an ORF, with its function uncertain. J was trimmed by 0 bases and V by 7 bases; bases with no gene match: 10. The CDR3 sequence is 16 residues long. The CDR3 coding sequence is TGCGCCAGCACCCCTGGGACAGGAGACTCTAACTATGGCTACACCTTC. It is translated as CASTPGTGDSNYGYTF.

The V call is TRBV29-1, the J call TRBJ2-3, with TRBD2 matching 10 bases. The CDR3 sequence is 12 residues long. Germline CDR1 is SQVTM and CDR2 is ANQGSEA. This CDR3 is CTLAGVADTQYF. CDR3 nucleotides: TGCACCCTAGCGGGAGTCGCAGATACGCAGTATTTT.

V usage is TRBV18 and J usage is TRBJ1-5; a possible D gene is TRBD1 (6 bases). The CDR3 runs 13 residues. Trimming left V 5 bases short and J 3 bases short, with 8 bases between. Per germline, CDR1 KGHSH and CDR2 LQKENI. The CDR3 sequence is CASSTGHNQPQHF. The DNA for the CDR3 is TGTGCCAGCTCAACAGGGCACAATCAGCCCCAGCATTTT.

The V call is TRBV29-1, the J call TRBJ1-2; 9 bases agree with TRBD1. CDR3 size: 15 residues. After removal of 8 bases from V and 2 bases from J, the junction contained 12 bases not matched to a gene. CDR1 is SQVTM and CDR2 is ANQGSEA in the germline V gene. In DNA form, the CDR3 reads TGCAGCTCCAACTTCTGGACAGGGGCAAACTATGGCTACACCTTC. Translating gives CSSNFWTGANYGYTF.

V and J are TRBV7-3 and TRBJ2-3, with D tentatively TRBD1 (7 bases). There are 14 residues in the CDR3. The V end lost 3 bases, the J end lost 3 bases, and 10 bases lay between the germline ends. Per the germline V gene, CDR1 is SGHTA and CDR2 is FQGTGA. CDR3 region: CASSFSGGTDTQYF. CDR3 DNA: TGTGCCAGCAGCTTCTCAGGGGGGACAGATACGCAGTATTTT.

The J gene is TRBJ2-7, the V gene TRBV6-5; D uncertain. The CDR3 length is 14 residues. Trimming pared 0 bases from V and 4 bases from J, leaving 10 bases between. Per the germline V gene, CDR1 is MNHEY and CDR2 is SVGAGI. This chain's CDR3 is CASSYSGYPYEQYF. In DNA, the CDR3 is TGTGCCAGCAGTTACTCGGGCTACCCGTACGAGCAGTACTTC.